This is a list of T cell receptor beta chains from one sample in a study of OX40 agonist ivuxolimab in advanced cancers. TCRdb's table, derived via immunoSEQ multiplex PCR, lists solely in-frame clones and lacks some. The sample contains tens of thousands of clones, about 87% of which appear only once. Sequences were derived from CD4+ or CD8+ T cells sorted from blood, sampled in a trial of the OX40 agonist ivuxolimab. Receptors were obtained from an adult with an advanced solid tumor such as melanoma, head and neck, liver or kidney cancer. CDR3s include the opening cysteine and the closing phenylalanine or tryptophan. D genes are given only for firm matches. Only some rows state a clone size, as once, few, many or a class for expanded clones.

D	V	size	J	DNA	CDR3
TRBD2	TRBV9	NA	TRBJ2-5	TGTGCCAGCAGCTTAGAGACCGGGGGGGAGACCCAGTACTTC	CASSLETGGETQYF
NA	TRBV6-5	NA	TRBJ2-7	TGTGCCAGCAGTTGGGAAAGGGGCTACGAGCAGTACTTC	CASSWERGYEQYF
NA	TRBV7-3	NA	TRBJ2-3	TGTGCCAGCAGCTTAAGTCGCAGCACAGATACGCAGTATTTT	CASSLSRSTDTQYF
NA	TRBV7-9	NA	TRBJ1-2	TGTGCCAGCAGCGGACCTGGGGGCGGCTATGGCTACACCTTC	CASSGPGGGYGYTF
TRBD1	TRBV5-1	NA	TRBJ2-7	TGCGCCAGTCGCCTTGGACAGGGGTGGTACGAGCAGTACTTC	CASRLGQGWYEQYF
TRBD1	TRBV19	NA	TRBJ1-2	TGTGCCAGTAGCGACGGCCAGGGGGTACAAGGTGGCTACACCTTC	CASSDGQGVQGGYTF
NA	TRBV19	NA	TRBJ2-1	TGTGCCAGTAGTATGACGGTTGAGCTGGGGTACAATGAGCAGTTCTTC	CASSMTVELGYNEQFF
NA	TRBV7-3	once	TRBJ1-5	TGTGCCAGCGGACTTAATAGCAATCAGCCCCAGCATTTT	CASGLNSNQPQHF
TRBD2	TRBV5-4	NA	TRBJ2-7	TGTGCCAGCAGCCGATTGAGAGCGGGAAGGTACGAGCAGTACTTC	CASSRLRAGRYEQYF
TRBD2	TRBV7-2	NA	TRBJ2-5	TGTGCCAGCAGCTACGGACTAGCGGGAGGACGAGAGACCCAGTACTTC	CASSYGLAGGRETQYF
NA	TRBV7-2	NA	TRBJ2-7	TGTGCCAGCAGCCCGTTTGGAGCCTACGAGCAGTACTTC	CASSPFGAYEQYF
NA	TRBV7-9	NA	TRBJ1-1	TGTGCCAGCAGCTGGGCGGGAATGAACACTGAAGCTTTCTTT	CASSWAGMNTEAFF
NA	TRBV9	NA	TRBJ2-2	TGTGCCAGCAGCGTTCCTCCCGGGGAGCTGTTTTTT	CASSVPPGELFF
TRBD1	TRBV6-5	NA	TRBJ1-2	TGTGCCAGCAGTACAAGGGGGCATGGCTACACCTTC	CASSTRGHGYTF
TRBD1	TRBV7-7	NA	TRBJ2-5	TGTGCTAGCAGCCCCGGGACAGGGGACGGAGAGACCCAGTACTTC	CASSPGTGDGETQYF
NA	TRBV7-3	NA	TRBJ1-2	TGTGCCAGCAGCTTATATCCACCTTCGGGTGGCTACACCTTC	CASSLYPPSGGYTF
NA	TRBV11-2	NA	TRBJ2-2	TGTGCCAGCAGCTCTCCTACACTTCTAGAGGTCGGGGAGCTGTTTTTT	CASSSPTLLEVGELFF